The source of this T cell receptor beta chain is a study of identical twins. V gave up 8 bases and J gave up 0 bases, with 10 bases separating them. The germline V gene encodes CDR1 WSHSY and CDR2 SAAADI. The CDR3 is made up of 13 amino acids. TCRdb re-derived calls from the 5' RACE reads in MiXCR, one entry per CDR3 protein. This sample has fewer than 450,000 distinct CDR3 sequences, with roughly 9% found just once. The sequence was collected from a woman aged 45-59 years in good health. Specimen: naive T cells sorted from blood. V gene TRBV10-2 combines with J gene TRBJ1-1; D remains unclear. The CDR3 spells CASARRMNTEAFF. The CDR3 DNA follows: TGCGCCAGCGCCAGGCGAATGAACACTGAAGCTTTCTTT.